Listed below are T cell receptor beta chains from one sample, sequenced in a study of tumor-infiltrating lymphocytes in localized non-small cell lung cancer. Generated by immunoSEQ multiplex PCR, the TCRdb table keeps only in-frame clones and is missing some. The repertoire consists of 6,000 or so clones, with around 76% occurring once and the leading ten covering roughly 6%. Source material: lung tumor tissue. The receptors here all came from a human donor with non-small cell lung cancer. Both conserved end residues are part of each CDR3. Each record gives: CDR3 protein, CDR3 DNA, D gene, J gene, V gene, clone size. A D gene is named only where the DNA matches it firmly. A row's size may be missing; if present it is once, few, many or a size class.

CDR3 protein: CASSYWGQASTDTQYF; CDR3 DNA: TGTGCCAGCAGTTACTGGGGACAGGCGAGCACAGATACGCAGTATTTT; D gene: TRBD1; J gene: TRBJ2-3; V gene: TRBV6-5; clone size: NA
CDR3 protein: CASSEGGGAGETQYF; CDR3 DNA: TGTGCCAGCAGTGAGGGCGGGGGGGCCGGAGAGACCCAGTACTTC; D gene: TRBD2; J gene: TRBJ2-5; V gene: TRBV6-1; clone size: NA
CDR3 protein: CASSLVSGSYEQFF; CDR3 DNA: TGTGCCAGCAGCTTAGTTAGCGGGAGCTATGAGCAGTTCTTC; D gene: TRBD2; J gene: TRBJ2-1; V gene: TRBV7-6; clone size: NA
CDR3 protein: CASRRSRGADSPLHF; CDR3 DNA: TGTGCCAGCAGGAGGAGTAGGGGCGCGGATTCACCCCTCCACTTT; D gene: NA; J gene: TRBJ1-6; V gene: TRBV5-4; clone size: few
CDR3 protein: CASTPNFGANVLTF; CDR3 DNA: TGTGCCAGCACCCCGAACTTTGGGGCCAACGTCCTGACTTTC; D gene: NA; J gene: TRBJ2-6; V gene: TRBV6-5; clone size: NA
CDR3 protein: CASSLAGNEQFF; CDR3 DNA: TGCGCCAGCAGCTTGGCCGGCAATGAGCAGTTCTTC; D gene: NA; J gene: TRBJ2-1; V gene: TRBV5-1; clone size: NA
CDR3 protein: CASSPPTGFQDTQYF; CDR3 DNA: TGTGCCAGCTCACCCCCCACAGGGTTTCAAGATACGCAGTATTTT; D gene: NA; J gene: TRBJ2-3; V gene: TRBV18; clone size: NA
CDR3 protein: CASSLSLAGTDTQYF; CDR3 DNA: TGTGCCAGCAGCTTGTCGTTAGCTGGTACAGATACGCAGTATTTT; D gene: NA; J gene: TRBJ2-3; V gene: TRBV5-8; clone size: NA
CDR3 protein: CASSEAGANYGYTF; CDR3 DNA: TGCGCCAGCAGTGAGGCGGGGGCAAACTATGGCTACACCTTC; D gene: NA; J gene: TRBJ1-2; V gene: TRBV10-2; clone size: NA
CDR3 protein: CASSPGHHYGYTF; CDR3 DNA: TGTGCCAGCAGCCCGGGACACCACTATGGCTACACCTTC; D gene: NA; J gene: TRBJ1-2; V gene: TRBV9; clone size: few
CDR3 protein: CASTTGQGNYGYTF; CDR3 DNA: TGTGCCAGCACCACGGGACAGGGGAACTATGGCTACACCTTC; D gene: TRBD1; J gene: TRBJ1-2; V gene: TRBV5-5; clone size: NA
CDR3 protein: CAISDRGQNQPQHF; CDR3 DNA: TGTGCCATCAGCGACAGGGGTCAAAATCAGCCCCAGCATTTT; D gene: TRBD1; J gene: TRBJ1-5; V gene: TRBV10-3; clone size: NA
CDR3 protein: CATSSLRGGEQYF; CDR3 DNA: TGTGCCACCAGCAGTTTGAGGGGCGGGGAGCAGTACTTC; D gene: NA; J gene: TRBJ2-7; V gene: TRBV15; clone size: NA
CDR3 protein: CASSLDTGAWETQYF; CDR3 DNA: TGTGCCAGCAGCTTGGATACAGGGGCGTGGGAGACCCAGTACTTC; D gene: TRBD1; J gene: TRBJ2-5; V gene: TRBV7-8; clone size: NA
CDR3 protein: CASSGISGSGVDTQYF; CDR3 DNA: TGTGCCAGCAGCGGGATTAGCGGGAGTGGAGTAGATACGCAGTATTTT; D gene: TRBD2; J gene: TRBJ2-3; V gene: TRBV9; clone size: few
CDR3 protein: CASSSIAGGFYNEQFF; CDR3 DNA: TGCGCCAGCAGCTCTATCGCGGGGGGCTTCTACAATGAGCAGTTCTTC; D gene: TRBD2; J gene: TRBJ2-1; V gene: TRBV5-1; clone size: NA
CDR3 protein: CASSYGRNYGYTF; CDR3 DNA: TGTGCCAGCAGTTACGGACGGAACTATGGCTACACCTTC; D gene: NA; J gene: TRBJ1-2; V gene: TRBV6-5; clone size: NA
CDR3 protein: CASSPTSWNEQFF; CDR3 DNA: TGTGCCAGCAGCCCGACTAGCTGGAATGAGCAGTTCTTC; D gene: TRBD2; J gene: TRBJ2-1; V gene: TRBV11-2; clone size: NA
CDR3 protein: CASGRAGRPFGETQYF; CDR3 DNA: TGTGCCAGCGGGAGAGCAGGGCGCCCCTTTGGGGAGACCCAGTACTTC; D gene: NA; J gene: TRBJ2-5; V gene: TRBV27; clone size: NA
CDR3 protein: CASSYSRQGSYEQYF; CDR3 DNA: TGTGCCAGCAGTTACTCGAGGCAGGGCTCCTACGAGCAGTACTTC; D gene: NA; J gene: TRBJ2-7; V gene: TRBV6-6; clone size: NA
CDR3 protein: CASSADRGTQPQHF; CDR3 DNA: TGTGCCAGCAGCGCCGACAGGGGGACTCAGCCCCAGCATTTT; D gene: TRBD1; J gene: TRBJ1-5; V gene: TRBV7-2; clone size: once
CDR3 protein: CASSAGDNSPLHF; CDR3 DNA: TGTGCCAGCAGTGCCGGGGATAATTCACCCCTCCACTTT; D gene: NA; J gene: TRBJ1-6; V gene: TRBV27; clone size: NA
CDR3 protein: CASSTGTGSNQPQHF; CDR3 DNA: TGCGCCAGCAGCACCGGGACAGGAAGCAATCAGCCCCAGCATTTT; D gene: TRBD1; J gene: TRBJ1-5; V gene: TRBV5-1; clone size: NA
CDR3 protein: CASSTTGTDNEKLFF; CDR3 DNA: TGTGCCAGCAGCACTACCGGGACTGATAATGAAAAACTGTTTTTT; D gene: NA; J gene: TRBJ1-4; V gene: TRBV28; clone size: NA
CDR3 protein: CASRPVSGPVNTEAFF; CDR3 DNA: TGTGCCAGCAGGCCCGTATCGGGGCCTGTGAACACTGAAGCTTTCTTT; D gene: NA; J gene: TRBJ1-1; V gene: TRBV27; clone size: NA
CDR3 protein: CASSSGLAGAPNEQFF; CDR3 DNA: TGCGCCAGCAGCTCGGGACTAGCGGGAGCTCCTAATGAGCAGTTCTTC; D gene: TRBD2; J gene: TRBJ2-1; V gene: TRBV5-1; clone size: NA
CDR3 protein: CASSLGDVGYEQYF; CDR3 DNA: TGTGCCAGCAGTTTGGGGGACGTTGGATACGAGCAGTACTTC; D gene: NA; J gene: TRBJ2-7; V gene: TRBV28; clone size: NA
CDR3 protein: CASSFLSDQPQHF; CDR3 DNA: TGTGCCAGCAGCTTCCTCAGTGATCAGCCCCAGCATTTT; D gene: NA; J gene: TRBJ1-5; V gene: TRBV7-9; clone size: NA
CDR3 protein: CASSSSYNSPLHF; CDR3 DNA: TGTGCCAGCAGCTCTTCCTATAATTCACCCCTCCACTTT; D gene: NA; J gene: TRBJ1-6; V gene: TRBV11-2; clone size: NA
CDR3 protein: CASSQGPSPSSTDTQYF; CDR3 DNA: TGCGCCAGCAGCCAGGGACCTTCACCCTCTAGCACAGATACGCAGTATTTT; D gene: NA; J gene: TRBJ2-3; V gene: TRBV7-7; clone size: NA
CDR3 protein: CASSSRQSNTEAFF; CDR3 DNA: TGTGCCAGCAGCTCTCGACAGTCGAACACTGAAGCTTTCTTT; D gene: NA; J gene: TRBJ1-1; V gene: TRBV5-5; clone size: NA
CDR3 protein: CASSIVSAGGTDTQYF; CDR3 DNA: TGTGCCAGTAGTATAGTGTCGGCAGGGGGAACAGATACGCAGTATTTT; D gene: TRBD1; J gene: TRBJ2-3; V gene: TRBV19; clone size: NA
CDR3 protein: CASSSSGGAPGETQYF; CDR3 DNA: TGCGCCAGCAGCTCTAGCGGGGGGGCGCCGGGCGAGACCCAGTACTTC; D gene: TRBD2; J gene: TRBJ2-5; V gene: TRBV5-1; clone size: once
CDR3 protein: CAISEGSSYEQYF; CDR3 DNA: TGTGCCATCAGTGAGGGGAGCTCCTACGAGCAGTACTTC; D gene: NA; J gene: TRBJ2-7; V gene: TRBV10-3; clone size: NA
CDR3 protein: CASIGSTSGYNEQFF; CDR3 DNA: TGTGCCAGCATCGGCTCGACTAGCGGTTACAATGAGCAGTTCTTC; D gene: TRBD2; J gene: TRBJ2-1; V gene: TRBV7-2; clone size: NA
CDR3 protein: CASSKTSQEGQPQHF; CDR3 DNA: TGTGCCAGCAGCAAAACATCTCAGGAGGGTCAGCCCCAGCATTTT; D gene: NA; J gene: TRBJ1-5; V gene: TRBV9; clone size: NA
CDR3 protein: CASSPTSGGLYEQYF; CDR3 DNA: TGTGCCAGCTCACCAACTAGCGGAGGGCTCTACGAGCAGTACTTC; D gene: TRBD2; J gene: TRBJ2-7; V gene: TRBV18; clone size: NA
CDR3 protein: CASIGREIRGQKLFF; CDR3 DNA: TGTGCCAGCATTGGGAGGGAGATTCGGGGGCAAAAACTGTTTTTT; D gene: NA; J gene: TRBJ1-4; V gene: TRBV6-1; clone size: NA
CDR3 protein: CSADLTGNTEAFF; CDR3 DNA: TGCAGCGCCGATTTGACAGGGAACACTGAAGCTTTCTTT; D gene: NA; J gene: TRBJ1-1; V gene: TRBV29-1; clone size: NA
CDR3 protein: CASSTYRGPEQYF; CDR3 DNA: TGTGCCAGCAGCACGTACAGGGGGCCCGAGCAGTACTTC; D gene: TRBD1; J gene: TRBJ2-7; V gene: TRBV7-2; clone size: NA
CDR3 protein: CAWSPPQGSYTF; CDR3 DNA: TGTGCCTGGAGTCCACCCCAGGGGAGCTACACCTTC; D gene: NA; J gene: TRBJ1-2; V gene: TRBV30; clone size: NA
CDR3 protein: CASSLGTIPGEQYF; CDR3 DNA: TGTGCCAGCAGCTTGGGGACAATCCCTGGCGAGCAGTACTTC; D gene: NA; J gene: TRBJ2-7; V gene: TRBV5-4; clone size: NA
CDR3 protein: CASIVDRAKAGELFF; CDR3 DNA: TGTGCCAGCATTGTCGACAGGGCCAAGGCCGGGGAGCTGTTTTTT; D gene: TRBD1; J gene: TRBJ2-2; V gene: TRBV6-1; clone size: NA
CDR3 protein: CASSLTGSRNQPQHF; CDR3 DNA: TGTGCCAGCAGCTTAACAGGGTCGCGCAATCAGCCCCAGCATTTT; D gene: NA; J gene: TRBJ1-5; V gene: TRBV28; clone size: few
CDR3 protein: CASSIRTSGISYNEQFF; CDR3 DNA: TGTGCCAGCAGCATTCGGACTAGCGGCATCTCCTACAATGAGCAGTTCTTC; D gene: TRBD2; J gene: TRBJ2-1; V gene: TRBV5-6; clone size: NA
CDR3 protein: CAINSIGYTEAFF; CDR3 DNA: TGTGCCATCAATTCGATAGGGTACACTGAAGCTTTCTTT; D gene: NA; J gene: TRBJ1-1; V gene: TRBV10-3; clone size: NA
CDR3 protein: CASSQDLQGSGGTTDTQYF; CDR3 DNA: TGTGCCAGCAGCCAAGATCTTCAGGGTAGCGGGGGGACCACAGATACGCAGTATTTT; D gene: TRBD2; J gene: TRBJ2-3; V gene: TRBV14; clone size: NA
CDR3 protein: CASSAMMNTEAFF; CDR3 DNA: TGCGCCAGCAGCGCCATGATGAACACTGAAGCTTTCTTT; D gene: NA; J gene: TRBJ1-1; V gene: TRBV5-1; clone size: few
CDR3 protein: CAWSTGQNSGNTIYF; CDR3 DNA: TGTGCCTGGAGTACAGGACAGAACTCTGGAAACACCATATATTTT; D gene: NA; J gene: TRBJ1-3; V gene: TRBV30; clone size: NA